A single sample is the source of the 15 T cell receptor beta chains below, sequenced in a study of OX40 agonist ivuxolimab in advanced cancers. Measured with immunoSEQ multiplex PCR; TCRdb has only the in-frame clones, and not every one. The data hold tens of thousands of clones, with more than 75% observed a single time. The sequencing used CD4+ or CD8+ T cells sorted from blood, collected in a trial of the OX40 agonist ivuxolimab. Every receptor here comes from an adult with an advanced solid tumor such as melanoma, head and neck, liver or kidney cancer.

V usage is TRBV5-6 and J usage is TRBJ2-2; D is unclear. The CDR3 consists of 16 residues. CDR1 and CDR2 from the germline V gene are SGHDT and YYEEEE. V dropped 1 base and J dropped 4 bases, with 14 bases sitting between them. The CDR3 DNA reads as TGTGCCAGCAGCTTGTATGGGCAGAAGGGCACCGGGGAGCTGTTTTTT. Translated: CASSLYGQKGTGELFF.

The J gene is TRBJ2-5, the V gene TRBV27; no clear D. Trimming removed 6 bases at V and 5 bases at J, with 7 bases between. Per germline, CDR1 MNHEY and CDR2 SMNVEV (reference sequence). This CDR3 contains 11 residues. The CDR3 sequence is CASRFRETQYF. In nucleotides, the CDR3 is TGTGCCAGCAGGTTCCGGGAGACCCAGTACTTC.

V gene TRBV13 combines with J gene TRBJ2-7; D could derive from TRBD1 or TRBD2 (7 bases each). There are 14 residues in the CDR3. Trimming pared 0 bases from V and 5 bases from J, leaving 11 bases between. Germline V gene sequence: CDR1 PRHDT, CDR2 FYEKMQ (reference sequence). The CDR3 protein is CASSLGGGGHEQYF. CDR3 nucleotides: TGTGCCAGCAGCTTAGGGGGAGGGGGCCACGAGCAGTACTTC.

For the CDR3, the DNA is TGTGCCAGCAGCTTAGACGGGAGAGAGCAGTTCTTC. Encoded protein: CASSLDGREQFF. The chain has TRBV7-3 and TRBJ2-1, with D tentatively TRBD2 (6 bases). V was cut by 2 bases and J by 10 bases, with 9 bases left in between. The CDR3 runs to 12 residues. Per the germline V gene, CDR1 is SGHTA and CDR2 is FQGTGA.

The chain links TRBV7-2 to TRBJ1-5; D gene uncertain. Germline CDR1 SGHTA, CDR2 FQGNSA. The CDR3 loop spans 12 amino acids. Trimming pared 4 bases from V and 6 bases from J, leaving 7 bases between. The CDR3 sequence: CASSSSGQPQHF. CDR3 bases: TGTGCCAGCAGCTCCTCGGGTCAGCCCCAGCATTTT.

J is TRBJ2-5 and V is TRBV9; maybe TRBD2 (7 bases). The V and J ends lost 5 bases and 5 bases respectively, with 22 bases between them. Germline-derived CDR1 and CDR2 are SGDLS and YYNGEE. This CDR3 spans 16 amino acids. This CDR3 reads CASSGGGGPLEETQYF. In nucleotides, the CDR3 is TGTGCCAGCAGTGGGGGAGGGGGGCCCCTGGAGGAGACCCAGTACTTC.

The rearrangement joins TRBV6-5 to TRBJ2-3; the D is unclear. Germline CDR1 and CDR2: MNHEY and SVGAGI. V was shortened by 3 bases and J by 0 bases, with 4 bases between the two germline ends. This CDR3 contains 13 residues. The CDR3 sequence is CASSYKSTDTQYF. The CDR3 DNA reads TGTGCCAGCAGTTATAAGAGCACAGATACGCAGTATTTT.

The chain recombines TRBV6-1 with TRBJ2-5; D is undetermined. CDR1 and CDR2 (germline): MNHNS, SASEGT. The CDR3 totals 12 residues. V dropped 7 bases and J dropped 4 bases, with 10 bases sitting between them. CDR3 residues: CASNKVVETQYF. The CDR3 nucleotides read TGTGCCAGCAACAAAGTAGTAGAGACCCAGTACTTC.

This chain joins TRBV28 and TRBJ2-5; TRBD2 might be the D (6 bases). CDR1 is MDHEN and CDR2 is SYDVKM in the germline V gene. Trimming took off 8 bases at V and 5 bases at J, with 18 bases between the two ends. CDR3 length: 14 amino acids. The CDR3 loop reads CASGYPAGRETQYF. DNA for the CDR3: TGTGCCAGCGGCTACCCCGCGGGACGGGAGACCCAGTACTTC.

The chain joins TRBV6-6 to TRBJ1-2; D not certain. V lost 0 bases to trimming and J lost 1 base, with 0 bases between them. CDR1 MNHNY and CDR2 SVGAGI come from the germline V gene (reference sequence). This CDR3 has 12 amino acids. CDR3 nucleotide sequence: TGTGCCAGCAGTTACTCTAACTATGGCTACACCTTC. Its translation is CASSYSNYGYTF.

The rearrangement uses TRBV6-5 and TRBJ2-1; D uncertain. The CDR3 has 12 amino acids. Germline CDR1 reads MNHEY; CDR2 reads SVGAGI. The V end was cut by 2 bases, the J end by 15 bases, with 14 bases between. In DNA form, the CDR3 reads TGTGCCAGCAGTTACCTGGATCGGGTTTGGTTCTTC. This translates into CASSYLDRVWFF.

The V gene is TRBV6-5, the J gene TRBJ2-7, with a tentative D call TRBD1 (6 bases). The length of the CDR3 is 13 residues. The ends were cut back, 8 bases at V and 3 bases at J, with 14 bases in the middle. Germline-derived CDR1 and CDR2 are MNHEY and SVGAGI. CDR3 DNA sequence: TGTGCCAGCCGCCAAGGCAGGGGCTACGAGCAGTACTTC. It translates to CASRQGRGYEQYF.

The chain employs TRBV9 and TRBJ2-7; D call uncertain. This CDR3 is 13 amino acids long. V was cut by 0 bases and J by 5 bases, with 9 bases left in between. The germline V gene encodes CDR1 SGDLS and CDR2 YYNGEE. CDR3 in DNA: TGTGCCAGCAGCGTAGCTTTCACTGACGAGCAGTACGTC. Amino acids: CASSVAFTDEQYV.

This rearrangement joins TRBV30 to TRBJ2-7; 7 nucleotides match TRBD1. The CDR3 spans 15 residues. Germline V CDR1 and CDR2: GTSNPN, SVGIG (reference sequence). The V and J ends lost 0 bases and 0 bases, in that order; junction bases with no gene match: 5. Here the CDR3 DNA reads TGTGCCTGGAGTGTACAACAGGGGAGCTCCTACGAGCAGTACTTC. It codes for CAWSVQQGSSYEQYF.

The chain combines TRBV13 with TRBJ1-2; D is perhaps TRBD1 (5 bases). This CDR3 is built from 14 residues. Deletions cut 1 base from V and 8 bases from J, with 14 bases between. The germline V gene has CDR1 PRHDT and CDR2 FYEKMQ (reference sequence). CDR3 bases: TGTGCCAGCAGCTTAGCGGGTAGGGGAGGCGGCTACACCTTC. It specifies CASSLAGRGGGYTF.